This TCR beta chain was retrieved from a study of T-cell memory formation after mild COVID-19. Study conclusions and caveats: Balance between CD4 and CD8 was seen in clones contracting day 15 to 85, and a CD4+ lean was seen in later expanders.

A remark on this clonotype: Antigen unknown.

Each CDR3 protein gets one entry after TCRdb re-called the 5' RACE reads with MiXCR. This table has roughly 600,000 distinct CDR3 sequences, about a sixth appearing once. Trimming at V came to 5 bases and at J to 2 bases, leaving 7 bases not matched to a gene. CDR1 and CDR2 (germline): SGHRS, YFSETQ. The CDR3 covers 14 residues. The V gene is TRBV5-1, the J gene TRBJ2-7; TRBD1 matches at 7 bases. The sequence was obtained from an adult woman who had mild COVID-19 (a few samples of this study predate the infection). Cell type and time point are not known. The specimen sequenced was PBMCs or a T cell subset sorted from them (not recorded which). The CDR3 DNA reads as TGCGCCAGCAGAACAGACAGGGCACCCTACGAGCAGTACTTC. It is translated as CASRTDRAPYEQYF. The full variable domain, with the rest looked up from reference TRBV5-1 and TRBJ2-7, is KAGVTQTPRYLIKTRGQQVTLSCSPISGHRSVSWYQQTPGQGLQFLFEYFSETQRNKGNFPGRFSGRQFSNSRSEMNVSTLELGDSALYLCASRTDRAPYEQYFGPGTRLTVT.